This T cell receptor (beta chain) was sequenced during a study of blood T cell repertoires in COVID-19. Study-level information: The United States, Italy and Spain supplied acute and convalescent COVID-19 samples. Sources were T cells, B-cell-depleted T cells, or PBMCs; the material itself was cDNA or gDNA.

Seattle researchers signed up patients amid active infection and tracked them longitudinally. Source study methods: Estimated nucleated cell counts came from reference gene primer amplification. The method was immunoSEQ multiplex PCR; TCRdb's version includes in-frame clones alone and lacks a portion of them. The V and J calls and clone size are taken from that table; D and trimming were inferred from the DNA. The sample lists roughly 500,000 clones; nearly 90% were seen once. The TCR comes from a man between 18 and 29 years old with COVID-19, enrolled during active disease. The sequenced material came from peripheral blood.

CDR3 bases: TGTGCCAGTAGATCATTTAAGGGGAACAGGGGGCGCAATCAGCCCCAGCATTTT. It codes for CASRSFKGNRGRNQPQHF. The chain recombines TRBV19 with TRBJ1-5; 9 nucleotides agree with TRBD1. V lost 6 bases and J lost 2; bases outside the gene matches: 14. Per germline, CDR1 LNHDA and CDR2 SQIVND (reference sequence). The CDR3 loop spans 18 amino acids.